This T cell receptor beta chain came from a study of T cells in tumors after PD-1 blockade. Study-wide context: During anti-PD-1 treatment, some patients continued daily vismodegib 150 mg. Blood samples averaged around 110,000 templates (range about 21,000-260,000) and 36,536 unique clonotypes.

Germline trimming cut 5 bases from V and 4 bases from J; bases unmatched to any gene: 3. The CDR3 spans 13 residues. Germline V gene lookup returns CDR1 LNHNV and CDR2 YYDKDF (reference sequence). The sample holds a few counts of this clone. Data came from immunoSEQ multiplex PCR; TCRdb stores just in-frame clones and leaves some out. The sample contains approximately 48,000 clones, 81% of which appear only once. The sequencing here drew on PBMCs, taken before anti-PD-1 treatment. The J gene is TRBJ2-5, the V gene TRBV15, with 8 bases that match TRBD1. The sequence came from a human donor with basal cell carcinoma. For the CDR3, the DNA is TGTGCCACCAGCGCAGGGGGCTTAGAGACCCAGTACTTC. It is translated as CATSAGGLETQYF.